These 27 T cell receptor beta chains originate from one sample sequenced in a study of cytomegalovirus exposure and HLA in healthy donors. The PCR ran on 60 Vbeta and 13 Jbeta primers. Method: immunoSEQ multiplex PCR; TCRdb's copy keeps in-frame clones and lacks some. The sample lists approximately 150,000 clones, 70% to 80% occurring once. Sequencing was done on a sample of PBMCs. The source is a young woman in good health and CMV-seropositive.

This chain connects TRBV30 to TRBJ1-5, with TRBD1 identical over 10 bases. Per the germline V gene, CDR1 is GTSNPN and CDR2 is SVGIG (reference sequence). Trimming cost V 5 bases and J 0 bases; bases outside gene matches: 10. The CDR3 runs to 17 residues. For the CDR3, the DNA is TGTGCCTGGGGTGAAGACAGGGGGCCCAATAGCAATCAGCCCCAGCATTTT. Translating gives CAWGEDRGPNSNQPQHF.

This chain joins TRBV4-1 and TRBJ2-3; 8 nucleotides line up with TRBD2. The length of the CDR3 is 17 residues. CDR1 and CDR2 from the germline V gene are MGHRA and YSYEKL. After removal of 0 bases from V and 3 bases from J, the junction contained 8 bases not matched to a gene. CDR3 in DNA: TGCGCCAGCAGCCAAGATTCGACTAGCGATGTTACAGATACGCAGTATTTT. This sequence encodes CASSQDSTSDVTDTQYF.

The chain uses TRBV2 and TRBJ2-5; 8 bases match TRBD2. After removal of 4 bases from V and 2 bases from J, the junction contained 9 bases not matched to a gene. The CDR3 runs to 16 residues. Looked up from germline, CDR1 is SNHLY and CDR2 is FYNNEI. The CDR3 nucleotides read TGTGCCAGCAGTGCTTTCCTACTAGCGGAGCAAGAGACCCAGTACTTC. Translation: CASSAFLLAEQETQYF.

The CDR3 is CASSPRTDPYEQYF. The CDR3 bases are TGTGCCAGCTCACCAAGGACAGACCCCTACGAGCAGTACTTC. The V gene is TRBV18, the J gene TRBJ2-7, with a weak D call TRBD1 (6 bases). The CDR3 runs to 14 residues. The V end lost 2 bases, the J end lost 2 bases, and 10 bases lay between the germline ends. The germline gives CDR1 KGHSH, CDR2 LQKENI.

V usage is TRBV7-6 and J usage is TRBJ2-7; D might be TRBD1 (6 bases). The V gene lost 5 bases and the J gene lost 5 bases, with 10 bases spanning the gap. CDR3 size: 12 residues. In germline, CDR1 is SGHVS, CDR2 FNYEAQ. In nucleotides, the CDR3 is TGTGCCAGCAGCAAACAGGGCCACGAGCAGTACTTC. Amino acids: CASSKQGHEQYF.

V is TRBV7-2 and J is TRBJ1-5; D not certain. CDR1 is SGHTA, CDR2 FQGNSA, per germline. V lost 5 bases, J lost 4 bases, and 6 bases lay in between. There are 12 residues in the CDR3. The CDR3 is CASSKRNQPQHF. The CDR3, as DNA: TGTGCCAGCAGCAAGCGGAATCAGCCCCAGCATTTT.

This CDR3 is CASRQRGRGYTEAFF. Here the CDR3 DNA reads TGTGCCAGCAGGCAAAGGGGAAGGGGGTACACTGAAGCTTTCTTT. The chain has TRBV28 and TRBJ1-1; D possibly corresponds to TRBD1 (6 bases). V lost 6 bases, J lost 3 bases, and 17 bases lay in between. The germline CDR1 and CDR2 sequences are MDHEN and SYDVKM. This CDR3 contains 15 residues.

The CDR3 here is CASSVDRVSEAFF. CDR3 nucleotides: TGCGCCAGCAGCGTAGACAGGGTTAGTGAAGCTTTCTTT. The chain recombines TRBV10-1 with TRBJ1-1; 7 bases are a match to TRBD1. CDR1 and CDR2 from the germline V gene are WNHNN and SYGVQD (reference sequence). The CDR3 covers 13 residues. The V segment lost 6 bases and the J segment 7 bases; nucleotides outside the gene matches: 8.

The J gene is TRBJ2-7, the V gene TRBV4-2, with 10 bases aligning to TRBD1. The germline V gene encodes CDR1 LGHNA and CDR2 YNFKEQ. Germline trimming cut 1 base from V and 3 bases from J; bases unmatched to any gene: 3. The CDR3 consists of 15 residues. CDR3 DNA: TGTGCCAGCAGCCAAGTGACAGGGGGCATCTACGAGCAGTACTTC. Translation gives CASSQVTGGIYEQYF.

This chain connects TRBV9 to TRBJ2-3, with 7 bases lining up with TRBD2. The CDR3 is 17 amino acids. Germline V gene sequence: CDR1 SGDLS, CDR2 YYNGEE. With 0 bases clipped from V and 1 base from J, the junction kept 8 bases outside the gene matches. The DNA for the CDR3 is TGTGCCAGCAGCGTAGAGGGTGGGAGGGTGGGCACAGATACGCAGTATTTT. This sequence encodes CASSVEGGRVGTDTQYF.

This chain links TRBV7-2 with TRBJ2-1; perhaps TRBD1 as D (6 bases). V lost 5 bases, J lost 3 bases, and 17 bases lay in between. Germline V gene data show CDR1 as SGHTA and CDR2 as FQGNSA. The CDR3 length is 16 residues. CDR3 sequence reads: CASSPATGDNYNEQFF. The CDR3 nucleotides read TGTGCCAGCAGCCCAGCGACCGGGGACAACTACAATGAGCAGTTCTTC.

V is TRBV2 and J is TRBJ2-3; 14 bases are a match to TRBD2. The CDR3 loop spans 19 amino acids. Losses at the gene ends were 6 bases for V and 1 base for J; bases not matched to a gene: 12. The germline CDR1 and CDR2 sequences are SNHLY and FYNNEI. The DNA for the CDR3 is TGTGCCAGCAGACTCGGGACTAGCGGGAGTCGGTCGGGCACAGATACGCAGTATTTT. It specifies CASRLGTSGSRSGTDTQYF.

The chain joins TRBV6-1 to TRBJ2-7; TRBD1 matches at 10 bases. This CDR3 is built from 13 residues. The V gene end was trimmed by 7 bases and the J gene end by 6 bases; junction bases not matched to a gene: 6. The V gene's germline CDR1 is MNHNS and CDR2 SASEGT. The CDR3 reads CASTRDRGPEQYF. Written as DNA, the CDR3 is TGTGCCAGCACACGGGACAGGGGTCCCGAGCAGTACTTC.

The chain couples TRBV11-2 to TRBJ1-5; D unclear. The CDR3 consists of 14 residues. Germline V CDR1 and CDR2: SGHAT, FQNNGV. V dropped 2 bases and J dropped 0 bases, with 5 bases sitting between them. The CDR3 protein is CASSLQDSNQPQHF. The CDR3 region has the DNA TGTGCCAGCAGCTTACAGGATAGCAATCAGCCCCAGCATTTT.

The chain employs TRBV9 and TRBJ2-7, with 7 bases identical to TRBD1. There are 13 residues in the CDR3. J was trimmed by 1 base and V by 3 bases; bases with no gene match: 1. Germline loops: CDR1 SGDLS, CDR2 YYNGEE. CDR3 in DNA: TGTGCCAGCAGCGGGACAGGTTCCTACGAGCAGTACTTC. It yields the protein CASSGTGSYEQYF.

This clone has only one observation. V usage is TRBV7-2 and J usage is TRBJ2-5; maybe TRBD2 (5 bases). The V end was cut by 1 base, the J end by 5 bases, with 14 bases between. The germline gives CDR1 SGHTA, CDR2 FQGNSA. There are 15 residues in the CDR3. CDR3 DNA sequence: TGTGCCAGCAGCTTAGGGACTTCCAGGAGGGAGACCCAGTACTTC. It yields the protein CASSLGTSRRETQYF.

The J gene is TRBJ1-5, the V gene TRBV7-8, with a possible D match to TRBD1 (5 bases). The CDR3 covers 15 residues. Germline-derived CDR1 and CDR2 are SGHVS and FQNEAQ. With 1 base removed from V and 0 bases from J, the gap between germline ends came to 7 bases. The CDR3 nucleotides read TGTGCCAGCAGCTTAGGGGGGGGTAGCAATCAGCCCCAGCATTTT. Translated: CASSLGGGSNQPQHF.

Note on this clone: The sample has other DNA sequences that encode this CDR3 too. V and J are TRBV27 and TRBJ1-1, with TRBD1 as a possible D gene (6 bases). V was pared by 2 bases and J by 2 bases, with 9 bases between. The CDR3 is 14 amino acids. Germline CDR1 MNHEY, CDR2 SMNVEV (reference sequence). CDR3 loop: CASSLQGLNTEAFF. The CDR3 nucleotides read TGTGCCAGCAGTTTACAGGGGCTTAACACTGAAGCTTTCTTT.

The table lists this clone with a count of one. V usage is TRBV18 and J usage is TRBJ1-2, with TRBD1 matching 9 bases. The CDR3 consists of 13 residues. Per germline, CDR1 KGHSH and CDR2 LQKENI. Unmatched junction bases numbered 2, after V lost 5 bases and J lost 4 bases. Here the CDR3 reads CASSSTGGYGYTF. The CDR3, as DNA: TGTGCCAGCTCATCGACAGGGGGCTATGGCTACACCTTC.

This rearrangement joins TRBV28 to TRBJ2-1, with D tentatively TRBD2 (5 bases). The length of the CDR3 is 16 residues. Trimming pared 5 bases from V and 0 bases from J, leaving 14 bases between. From germline, CDR1 is MDHEN and CDR2 SYDVKM. CDR3 sequence: CASSPNGESSYNEQFF. The DNA for the CDR3 is TGTGCCAGCAGTCCCAACGGGGAAAGCTCCTACAATGAGCAGTTCTTC.

The genes are TRBV7-8 and TRBJ2-5, with a possible D match to TRBD1 (6 bases). Germline V gene data show CDR1 as SGHVS and CDR2 as FQNEAQ. With 3 bases removed from V and 2 bases from J, the gap between germline ends came to 7 bases. CDR3 length: 13 residues. The CDR3 reads CASSLDRQETQYF. CDR3 bases: TGTGCCAGCAGCTTGGACAGACAAGAGACCCAGTACTTC. The full variable domain, in which reference TRBV7-8 and TRBJ2-5 provide the parts outside the CDR3, is GAGVSQSPRYKVAKRGQDVALRCDPISGHVSLFWYQQALGQGPEFLTYFQNEAQLDKSGLPSDRFFAERPEGSVSTLKIQRTQQEDSAVYLCASSLDRQETQYFGPGTRLLVL.

The chain carries TRBV27 and TRBJ1-1; 9 bases are a match to TRBD1. The CDR3 runs to 14 residues. J lost 6 bases, V lost 1 base, and 3 bases had no gene match. The germline V gene encodes CDR1 MNHEY and CDR2 SMNVEV (reference sequence). CDR3 DNA: TGTGCCAGCAGTTTATGGGGACAGGGCTCTGAAGCTTTCTTT. Encoded protein: CASSLWGQGSEAFF.

This clone has a single count. The chain carries TRBV6-5 and TRBJ2-1; maybe TRBD1 (6 bases). V was shortened by 4 bases and J by 1 base, with 11 bases between the two germline ends. The germline V gene encodes CDR1 MNHEY and CDR2 SVGAGI. There are 15 residues in the CDR3. The CDR3, as DNA: TGTGCCAGCAGTTTGACAGGTTTTTCCTACAATGAGCAGTTCTTC. Its protein is CASSLTGFSYNEQFF.

The rearrangement joins TRBV10-3 to TRBJ2-1, with 8 bases matching TRBD2. Germline V gene data show CDR1 as ENHRY and CDR2 as SYGVKD. Unmatched junction bases numbered 6, after V lost 4 bases and J lost 4 bases. The CDR3 runs 15 residues. CDR3 amino acids: CAISASGGIYNEQFF. The DNA of the CDR3 is TGTGCCATCAGTGCATCGGGGGGGATATACAATGAGCAGTTCTTC.

The chain links TRBV6-6 to TRBJ1-5; 7 bases agree with TRBD1. CDR3 length: 14 residues. V dropped 6 bases and J dropped 5; count of bases not matched to a gene: 7. From germline, CDR1 is MNHNY and CDR2 SVGAGI (reference sequence). The CDR3 reads CASRVTGQDQPQHF. The CDR3 DNA follows: TGTGCCAGCAGAGTGACAGGGCAGGATCAGCCCCAGCATTTT.

CDR3 DNA sequence: TGTGCCAGCTCCAGGGGAGGGACGTTTTTGAACACTGAAGCTTTCTTT. Translating it yields CASSRGGTFLNTEAFF. The rearrangement joins TRBV11-2 to TRBJ1-1, with D perhaps matching TRBD1 (6 bases). The CDR3 contains 16 residues. CDR1 is SGHAT and CDR2 is FQNNGV in the germline V gene. Trimming stripped 8 bases from V and 0 bases from J, with 19 bases between.

The CDR3 DNA is TGTGCCAGCGGGACAGGGGACTTGAGAAACACCATATATTTT. It yields the protein CASGTGDLRNTIYF. The rearrangement joins TRBV6-1 to TRBJ1-3; TRBD1 matches at 10 bases. V was clipped by 8 bases and J by 5 bases; unmatched bases: 6. This CDR3 region has 14 residues. CDR1 and CDR2 from the germline V gene are MNHNS and SASEGT.